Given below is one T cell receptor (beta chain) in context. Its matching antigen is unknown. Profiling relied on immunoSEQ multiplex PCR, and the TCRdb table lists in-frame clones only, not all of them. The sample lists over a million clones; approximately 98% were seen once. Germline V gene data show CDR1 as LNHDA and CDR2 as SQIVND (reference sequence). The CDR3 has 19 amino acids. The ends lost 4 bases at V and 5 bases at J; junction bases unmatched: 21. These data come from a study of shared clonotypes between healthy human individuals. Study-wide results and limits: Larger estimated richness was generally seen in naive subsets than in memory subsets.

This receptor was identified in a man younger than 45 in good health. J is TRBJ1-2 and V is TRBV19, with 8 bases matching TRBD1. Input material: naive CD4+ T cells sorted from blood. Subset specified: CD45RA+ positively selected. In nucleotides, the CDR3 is TGTGCCAGTAGTACCCCGGACAGGGAGAACTTCTACCGGTCTTATGGCTACACCTTC. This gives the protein CASSTPDRENFYRSYGYTF.